The source of this TCR beta chain is a study of spatial heterogeneity in lung cancer. Study-wide background: A T cell module score from matched bulk RNA-seq correlated strongly with TCR transcript counts in tumor regions. Overall study findings and caveats: Ubiquitous expanded TCR counts tracked ubiquitous nonsynonymous mutations; regional expanded TCR counts tracked regional nonsynonymous mutations. Mutation counts in tumors were tracked by counts of expanded intratumoral alpha and beta TCRs.

TCR cDNA molecules were tagged individually, and each one carried a unique molecular identifier. TCRdb itself ran the 5' RACE reads through MiXCR, one entry per CDR3 protein. The repertoire holds 5,700 or so distinct CDR3 sequences, with around 3.9% as singletons. The CDR3 is made up of 17 amino acids. Germline V gene lookup returns CDR1 DFQATT and CDR2 SNEGSKA (reference sequence). V was clipped by 0 bases and J by 2 bases; unmatched bases: 3. This clonotype was recorded at least ten times. Its target is unknown. Time point reported: sample taken at primary tumor resection. 72 TRACERx patients with early, untreated non-small cell lung cancer donated samples.

The chain is built from TRBV20-1 and TRBJ2-6; 11 positions match TRBD2. This clonotype was obtained from a female donor with early-stage non-small cell lung cancer. Here the sequenced sample was lung tumor tissue, taken at surgery. The CDR3 is CSAREPSGRTGANVLTF. The CDR3 nucleotides are TGCAGTGCTAGAGAGCCTAGCGGGAGGACTGGGGCCAACGTCCTGACTTTC.